This T cell receptor beta chain was recorded in a study of cytomegalovirus exposure and HLA in healthy donors. Study-wide background: Prior work identified 117 million unique TCR beta sequences in around 170 million T cells. General study findings and limits: When a later analysis compared HLA-associated TCR beta chains with equally common others, the HLA-associated chains turned out to be more clonally expanded and to have lower generation probabilities. In an earlier analysis, productive rearrangement rates for most beta V segments clustered near 87% or 30%. The study found most TCR sequences rare, yet found some public TCRs in many donors.

Turning to this clone: What it binds is unknown.

Use of 60 Vbeta and 13 Jbeta primers characterized the PCR. The table came from immunoSEQ multiplex PCR; TCRdb's copy has only in-frame clones and leaves some out. The table shows some 120,000 clones, with around 72% occurring only once. The source of this sequence is a young man in good health and CMV-seronegative. Sequences were obtained from PBMCs.

The CDR3: CASSYIPYYGYTF. CDR3 DNA: TGTGCCAGCAGTTACATCCCTTATTATGGCTACACCTTC. V is TRBV27 and J is TRBJ1-2; unclear D gene. Deletions cut 4 bases from V and 5 bases from J, with 11 bases between. CDR3 length: 13 residues. Germline CDR1 is MNHEY and CDR2 is SMNVEV (reference sequence).